This T cell receptor (beta chain) was identified in a study of immune characterization of retroperitoneal liposarcoma. On this clonotype: A much more abundant neighbour one base away suggests this may be a read error.

A single record per CDR3 protein comes from TCRdb applying MiXCR to the PCR reads. The table shows 10,000 to 12,000 distinct CDR3 sequences, with around 30% occurring only once. Germline V gene sequence: CDR1 SGHVS, CDR2 FNYEAQ. The CDR3 runs 17 residues. J lost 13 bases, V lost 1 base, and 11 bases had no gene match. This rearrangement joins TRBV7-6 to TRBJ2-1, with TRBD2 identical over 15 bases. The source material was tumor tissue. This TCR came from a male donor with retroperitoneal liposarcoma. CDR3 sequence: CASSLGTSGRARETQFF. The CDR3, as DNA: TGTGCCAGCAGCTTAGGGACTAGCGGGAGGGCGCGAGAGACCCAGTTCTTC.